The rows below give T cell receptor beta chains drawn from one sample of a study of T-cell reconstitution after alpha-beta-depleted transplantation in children. TCRdb re-called the PCR reads with MiXCR, one entry per CDR3 protein. The table records about 230,000 distinct CDR3 sequences, 9.7% of them present only once. This specimen consisted of PBMCs from the stem cell graft donor, obtained from the stem cell graft. These receptors were obtained from a human donor who donated a stem cell graft to a child with SCID. CDR3s include the opening cysteine and the closing phenylalanine or tryptophan. D genes are given only for firm matches. Only part of the rows carry a size: once, few, many, or a class if the clone is expanded.

DNA: TGCGCCAGCGTGGGCCTAGCGGGGGACAACACCGGGGAGCTGTTTTTT
CDR3: CASVGLAGDNTGELFF
D: TRBD2
V: TRBV5-1
size: many
J: TRBJ2-2

DNA: TGTGCCAGCAGCTTAGGACAGGGCTATGACACAGATACGCAGTATTTT
CDR3: CASSLGQGYDTDTQYF
D: TRBD1
V: TRBV7-6
size: many
J: TRBJ2-3

DNA: TGCAGTGCTAGAGGGGGGATCAATCAGCCCCAGCATTTT
CDR3: CSARGGINQPQHF
D: NA
V: TRBV20-1
size: many
J: TRBJ1-5

DNA: TGTGCCAGCATTAGCCCCCGGGACAGTTCCCCGACCTTC
CDR3: CASISPRDSSPTF
D: TRBD1
V: TRBV12-3/TRBV12-4
size: many
J: TRBJ1-2

DNA: TGTGCCAGCAGCTTAGACCTGAGCTCCTACAATGAGCAGTTCTTC
CDR3: CASSLDLSSYNEQFF
D: NA
V: TRBV7-9
size: many
J: TRBJ2-1

DNA: TGCGCCAGCAGCTTTGGCCAGGGGTCCCTTGAGCAGTACTTC
CDR3: CASSFGQGSLEQYF
D: NA
V: TRBV5-1
size: many
J: TRBJ2-7

DNA: TGTGCCAGCAGTTTATCGGGGGCAGCCACCTACGAGCAGTACTTC
CDR3: CASSLSGAATYEQYF
D: NA
V: TRBV27
size: many
J: TRBJ2-7

DNA: TGCGCCAGCAGCTCACAGGGGTCTGAAGCTTTCTTT
CDR3: CASSSQGSEAFF
D: TRBD1
V: TRBV5-1
size: NA
J: TRBJ1-1

DNA: TGTGCCAGCAGTCTGGACGGCCTCTACTACGAGCAGTACTTC
CDR3: CASSLDGLYYEQYF
D: NA
V: TRBV12-3/TRBV12-4
size: many
J: TRBJ2-7

DNA: TGCGCCAGCAGCTTGACAGGGGCGGGCCAAGAGACCCAGTACTTC
CDR3: CASSLTGAGQETQYF
D: TRBD1
V: TRBV5-1
size: many
J: TRBJ2-5

DNA: TGCGCCAGCAGCCTCTGGGACAGTGCCTACGAGCAGTACTTC
CDR3: CASSLWDSAYEQYF
D: TRBD1
V: TRBV5-1
size: many
J: TRBJ2-7

DNA: TGTGCCAGCAGCTTCCGATCGGAGACCCAGTACTTC
CDR3: CASSFRSETQYF
D: NA
V: TRBV7-9
size: many
J: TRBJ2-5

DNA: TGTGCCAGCAGTTACGGAGGGGCGGGGGGGGTAGAGCAGTTCTTC
CDR3: CASSYGGAGGVEQFF
D: TRBD2
V: TRBV6-5
size: NA
J: TRBJ2-1

DNA: TGTGCCAGCAGTTTCAAGGGGGTCAGATACGAGCAGTACTTC
CDR3: CASSFKGVRYEQYF
D: NA
V: TRBV12-3/TRBV12-4
size: many
J: TRBJ2-7

DNA: TGCGCCAGCAGCTTGGAGAGGGGAAGGGTAGGTTCACCCCTCCACTTT
CDR3: CASSLERGRVGSPLHF
D: NA
V: TRBV5-1
size: many
J: TRBJ1-6

DNA: TGTGCCAGCAGCTTCCGATCGGGGGGCACTGAAGCTTTCTTT
CDR3: CASSFRSGGTEAFF
D: NA
V: TRBV7-2
size: many
J: TRBJ1-1

DNA: TGCGCCAGCAGCTTGGAACAGGGTATCAACGAGCAGTACTTC
CDR3: CASSLEQGINEQYF
D: NA
V: TRBV5-1
size: many
J: TRBJ2-7

DNA: TGCGCCAGCAGCTTGGGGGACAGCGTGAACACTGAAGCTTTCTTT
CDR3: CASSLGDSVNTEAFF
D: TRBD1
V: TRBV5-1
size: many
J: TRBJ1-1

DNA: TGTGCCAGCTCACCGAGCACAGGGGATTACGAGCAGTACTTC
CDR3: CASSPSTGDYEQYF
D: TRBD1
V: TRBV18
size: many
J: TRBJ2-7

DNA: TGTGCCAGCAGCGTTCAAGAGACCCAGTACTTC
CDR3: CASSVQETQYF
D: NA
V: TRBV12-3/TRBV12-4
size: many
J: TRBJ2-5

DNA: TGCGCCAGCAGCTTGACTTCCGGCCTTAACACTGAAGCTTTCTTT
CDR3: CASSLTSGLNTEAFF
D: NA
V: TRBV5-1
size: many
J: TRBJ1-1

DNA: TGTGCCAGCAGCTTAGCCGGGACAGCTGACGGCTACACCTTC
CDR3: CASSLAGTADGYTF
D: TRBD1
V: TRBV7-9
size: many
J: TRBJ1-2

DNA: TGCAGCGTTAGACGGAAGACAGGGGGGAACACTGAAGCTTTCTTT
CDR3: CSVRRKTGGNTEAFF
D: TRBD1
V: TRBV29-1
size: NA
J: TRBJ1-1

DNA: TGCGCCAGCTGCTTGTCACGGTCGAACACCGGGGAGCTGTTTTTT
CDR3: CASCLSRSNTGELFF
D: NA
V: TRBV5-1
size: once
J: TRBJ2-2

DNA: TGTGCCAGCAGGCAAGGGACGGTCAATCAGCCCCAGCATTTT
CDR3: CASRQGTVNQPQHF
D: NA
V: TRBV28
size: many
J: TRBJ1-5

DNA: TGTGCCAGCAGTTTTCAACTCGACAGGGAGTTCGGAGATACGCAGTATTTT
CDR3: CASSFQLDREFGDTQYF
D: TRBD1
V: TRBV6-5
size: many
J: TRBJ2-3

DNA: TGTGCCAGCAGCATCGGACTAGCGGGGGGCACAGATACGCAGTATTTT
CDR3: CASSIGLAGGTDTQYF
D: TRBD2
V: TRBV7-9
size: many
J: TRBJ2-3

DNA: TGTGCCAGCAGTCCCCAGGAGGCTAGCACAGATACGCAGTATTTT
CDR3: CASSPQEASTDTQYF
D: NA
V: TRBV6-1
size: many
J: TRBJ2-3

DNA: TGCAGTGCCCGTCCCGGGACACGGAACCGGTACGAGCAGTACTTC
CDR3: CSARPGTRNRYEQYF
D: NA
V: TRBV20-1
size: NA
J: TRBJ2-7

DNA: TGTGCCAGCAGCCAACAGGTAGGGACGGGACAGTCTGGGGCCAACGTCCTGACTTTC
CDR3: CASSQQVGTGQSGANVLTF
D: TRBD1
V: TRBV3-1
size: NA
J: TRBJ2-6

DNA: TGTGCCAGCAGCAGGGGGGGACCGAGTCAAGAGACCCAGTACTTC
CDR3: CASSRGGPSQETQYF
D: NA
V: TRBV5-6
size: many
J: TRBJ2-5

DNA: TGCGCCAGCAGCCAAGCCTTAGCGGGGGGGTACCTTGATGAGCAGTTCTTC
CDR3: CASSQALAGGYLDEQFF
D: TRBD2
V: TRBV4-3
size: many
J: TRBJ2-1

DNA: TGCGCCAGCAGCCAAAAGAACTCCTACGAGCAGTACTTC
CDR3: CASSQKNSYEQYF
D: NA
V: TRBV4-1
size: many
J: TRBJ2-7

DNA: TGTGCCTGGAGTATAGGGGACACCGGGGAGCTGTTTTTT
CDR3: CAWSIGDTGELFF
D: NA
V: TRBV30
size: few
J: TRBJ2-2

DNA: TGTGCCATCGGACGCACCGGGACAGGGGATTCACCCCTCCACTTT
CDR3: CAIGRTGTGDSPLHF
D: TRBD1
V: TRBV10-3
size: many
J: TRBJ1-6

DNA: TGTGCCAGCAGCCGACAGGGACTATCGGGAAACACCATATATTTT
CDR3: CASSRQGLSGNTIYF
D: TRBD1
V: TRBV7-2
size: many
J: TRBJ1-3

DNA: TGCAGCGTTGAAGGGGGGGTATTAGGAGCTTTCTTT
CDR3: CSVEGGVLGAFF
D: NA
V: TRBV29-1
size: many
J: TRBJ1-1

DNA: TGTGCCAGCAGCCCTGACATCCACGGAGCCAAAAACATTCAGTACTTC
CDR3: CASSPDIHGAKNIQYF
D: NA
V: TRBV3-1
size: NA
J: TRBJ2-4

DNA: TGTGCCAGCAGCTTAGCTTTTGCCTATGGCTACACCTTC
CDR3: CASSLAFAYGYTF
D: NA
V: TRBV11-2
size: NA
J: TRBJ1-2

DNA: TGCAGTGCTAGAGTCGTCCTGAACACTGAAGCTTTCTTT
CDR3: CSARVVLNTEAFF
D: NA
V: TRBV20-1
size: many
J: TRBJ1-1

DNA: TGTGCCATCAGTGGGACGGGGACAATGCCCCTGAGAGCTTTCTTT
CDR3: CAISGTGTMPLRAFF
D: NA
V: TRBV10-3
size: many
J: TRBJ1-1

DNA: TGTGCCAGCAGCTTTGACGTAGGAAACACCGGGGAGCTGTTTTTT
CDR3: CASSFDVGNTGELFF
D: NA
V: TRBV7-8
size: NA
J: TRBJ2-2

DNA: TGTGCCAGCAGTCGATGGGACACCACCTACGAGCAGTACTTC
CDR3: CASSRWDTTYEQYF
D: NA
V: TRBV12-3/TRBV12-4
size: few
J: TRBJ2-7

DNA: TGCGCCAGCAGCTCGAACCCCTCTAGCGGGGGGGCGGCCTACGAGCAGTACTTC
CDR3: CASSSNPSSGGAAYEQYF
D: TRBD2
V: TRBV5-1
size: many
J: TRBJ2-7

DNA: TGTGCCAGCAGCCAAGATCCCGGAGGGGCGCCTTTGGATTCACCCCTCCACTTT
CDR3: CASSQDPGGAPLDSPLHF
D: NA
V: TRBV4-2
size: many
J: TRBJ1-6

DNA: TGTGCCAGCAGGGCAGGGGTTAACACCGGGGAGCTGTTTTTT
CDR3: CASRAGVNTGELFF
D: NA
V: TRBV7-2
size: many
J: TRBJ2-2

DNA: TGCGCCAGCAGCCATAACGGAGGAGGGGCGAACACCGGGGAGCTGTTTTTT
CDR3: CASSHNGGGANTGELFF
D: NA
V: TRBV4-3
size: NA
J: TRBJ2-2

DNA: TGTGCCAGCCTCGTGGACCATGGCAATGAGCAGTTCTTC
CDR3: CASLVDHGNEQFF
D: NA
V: TRBV6-6
size: many
J: TRBJ2-1

DNA: TGTGCCATCGGGGGACAGGGGAACACTGAAGCTTTCTTT
CDR3: CAIGGQGNTEAFF
D: TRBD1
V: TRBV10-3
size: many
J: TRBJ1-1

DNA: TGCGCCTCAGGCAGGGGCGTTGAGAACACTGAAGCTTTCTTT
CDR3: CASGRGVENTEAFF
D: NA
V: TRBV5-1
size: many
J: TRBJ1-1

DNA: TGTGCCAGCAGCTTAGTTTTTTCCCCTTTGGGGGGGTACGAGCAGTACTTC
CDR3: CASSLVFSPLGGYEQYF
D: TRBD2
V: TRBV7-8
size: many
J: TRBJ2-7

DNA: TGCAGTGCTTCCCGACAGGGGAGGGTGGAGACCCAGTACTTC
CDR3: CSASRQGRVETQYF
D: NA
V: TRBV20-1
size: many
J: TRBJ2-5

DNA: TGTGCCAGCAGCTTGGGACTGCTCAATCAGCCCCAGCATTTT
CDR3: CASSLGLLNQPQHF
D: NA
V: TRBV7-2
size: NA
J: TRBJ1-5

DNA: TGTGCCAGCAGCTTGGACGGGGGCGGCTACAATGAGCAGTTCTTC
CDR3: CASSLDGGGYNEQFF
D: NA
V: TRBV5-6
size: many
J: TRBJ2-1

DNA: TGTGCCAGCAGCTCCCCTAGGACTAGCGGGTACAATGAGCAGTTCTTC
CDR3: CASSSPRTSGYNEQFF
D: TRBD2
V: TRBV7-2
size: NA
J: TRBJ2-1

DNA: TGCAGTGATGCCCGGGGGGATCAATCAGGCACAGATACGCAGTATTTT
CDR3: CSDARGDQSGTDTQYF
D: TRBD2
V: TRBV20-1
size: many
J: TRBJ2-3